One T cell receptor (beta chain) is described in this entry. No antigen is known for it. Profiling relied on immunoSEQ multiplex PCR, and the TCRdb table lists in-frame clones only, not all of them. The sample carries tens of thousands of clones, about 80% recorded once. The data were taken from a study of OX40 agonist ivuxolimab in advanced cancers. For the study at large: As their treatment, patients were administered ivuxolimab, an agonistic anti-OX40 (CD134) antibody. Of mixed ages from about 20 to 90 and averaging about 60 years, the group was around 78% male. Findings and caveats of the study: Patients with a partial response at 0.1-3.0 mg/kg had among the lowest clonal expansion. CD8+ T cells were the subset that, on average, had more expanded clones than CD4+.

Germline loops: CDR1 SGHDT, CDR2 YYEEEE. V shed 6 bases and J shed 0 bases, with 4 bases lying between them. This CDR3 comprises 13 residues. The clonotype originates from an adult with an advanced solid tumor such as melanoma, head and neck, liver or kidney cancer. This chain uses TRBV5-6 with TRBJ1-6; D not resolved. The input for sequencing was CD4+ or CD8+ T cells sorted from blood, taken in a trial of the OX40 agonist ivuxolimab. CDR3 loop: CASKDSYNSPLHF. In DNA form, the CDR3 reads TGTGCCAGCAAAGACTCCTATAATTCACCCCTCCACTTT.